The text below deals with one T cell receptor (beta chain). A few counts support this clone. Its antigen is not yet known. No clone much larger than this one lies a single base away; base qualities are absent. The label giving this sample's time point can be read as: baseline, week 1 (first vaccination visit). Reading the label with the study, this specimen's treatment or condition is: pre-vaccination baseline after standard-of-care therapy. Newly diagnosed WHO grade 3 or 4 IDH1-mutant astrocytomas showing loss of nuclear ATRX were present in the donors. The samples were drawn from NOA16, a multicentre, single-arm, open-label phase I trial in Germany that tested a mutant IDH1 peptide vaccine in humans for the first time. Visit V03 blood draws served as the baseline sample for immunogenicity testing. Genomic DNA for TCRB sequencing was extracted from EDTA blood using the DNeasy Blood and Tissue Kit.

Reading from cysteine to phenylalanine, the CDR3 counts 13 amino acids. Only the CDR3 DNA stays, 39 bases, in frame from base 1. The trim is 5 bases for V and 4 bases for J, with a gap of 11 bases between the germline ends. CDR1 and CDR2 are drawn from the germline V gene (reference sequence): SEHNR, FQNEAQ. This entry belongs to a study of a mutant IDH1 vaccine in newly diagnosed glioma (dated by TCRdb to the early 2020s). Regarding the study in general: Of the approximately 33 treated patients, approximately 62% were male and about 40% were female, and a mean age of roughly 40 years was recorded. Prior to enrollment, standard therapy consisting of radiotherapy alone, temozolomide alone, or radiochemotherapy with temozolomide had been administered to patients, with the combination being received by most patients. For exploratory analyses, longitudinal TCRB deep sequencing was carried out in 25 treated patients wherever samples were available. Peripheral blood was collected at six visits: V03 (baseline), V05, V07, V10, V12 and V13.

Library creation used the immunoSEQ multiplex PCR assay. Rearranged TCR beta chain sequences were amplified using the hsTCRB Kit according to the manufacturer's protocol. Sequencing of TCRB libraries was carried out on an Illumina MiSeq. In the authors' own workflow: The kit vendor's proprietary platform handled demultiplexing, trimming and gene mapping. As stored in TCRdb, this immuneACCESS dataset retains in-frame rearrangements with V and J assigned. A fraction of the clones does not appear; measured against another copy, unresolved V genes explain less than half of the discrepancy, and the remainder lacks a known reason. D and trimming come from the DNA, and the V and J calls and clone size come from that table. In all, the sample holds tens of thousands of clones, and around 93% of those were seen once. The ten largest clones capture approximately 1.2% of the sample. Broad study findings and their caveats: Immune responses induced by the vaccine were seen in approximately 92% of patients across multiple MHC alleles. Selection of PBMC samples for TCRB deep sequencing was based on availability. Changes in the top peripheral T cell clonotypes picked up by TCRB sequencing did not appear to be linked to pseudoprogression. The authors noted that analyses of patient blood samples could not be reproduced because of sample limitations.

The chain is assembled from TRBV7-9 and TRBJ1-1, and the D gene may be TRBD1, 6 bases matching. Source: PBMCs, taken from a glioma patient treated with radiotherapy, temozolomide or both. The receptor was derived from a middle-aged man with glioma. The CDR3 is CASSLSTGTEAFF. The DNA sequence is given as TGTGCCAGCAGCCTCTCGACAGGCACTGAAGCTTTCTTT.